This T cell receptor beta chain was identified in a study of regulatory T cells in long-lasting Graves disease. This clonotype was detected once. Libraries of TCR beta came from iRepertoire HTBI primers plus Arm-PCR of CDR3 regions. TCRdb itself ran the multiplex PCR reads through MiXCR, one entry per CDR3 protein. The repertoire consists of roughly 450,000 distinct CDR3 sequences, with around a fifth occurring once and the leading ten covering under 15%. Time point in this sample: persistent/refractory GD, antithyroid drugs over 5 years with positive TRAb. RNA from PBMCs was the source of the TCR library. The authors drew about 9 milliliters of peripheral blood into EDTA tubes. Trimming cost V 1 base and J 2 bases, with 9 bases left between them. The CDR3 consists of 15 residues. Looked up from germline, CDR1 is LGHNA and CDR2 is YSLEER.

Sequenced material: peripheral blood mononuclear cells (PBMCs), taken when the disease was refractory, from a patient treated with antithyroid drugs. The gene calls are TRBV4-3 and TRBJ2-1, with D possibly TRBD2 on 6 matching bases. The source of this sequence is a female donor with Graves disease. The CDR3 DNA sequence: TGCGCCAGCAGCCAAGGGCGGGAAACCTACAATGAGCAGTTCTTC. Translating it yields CASSQGRETYNEQFF.